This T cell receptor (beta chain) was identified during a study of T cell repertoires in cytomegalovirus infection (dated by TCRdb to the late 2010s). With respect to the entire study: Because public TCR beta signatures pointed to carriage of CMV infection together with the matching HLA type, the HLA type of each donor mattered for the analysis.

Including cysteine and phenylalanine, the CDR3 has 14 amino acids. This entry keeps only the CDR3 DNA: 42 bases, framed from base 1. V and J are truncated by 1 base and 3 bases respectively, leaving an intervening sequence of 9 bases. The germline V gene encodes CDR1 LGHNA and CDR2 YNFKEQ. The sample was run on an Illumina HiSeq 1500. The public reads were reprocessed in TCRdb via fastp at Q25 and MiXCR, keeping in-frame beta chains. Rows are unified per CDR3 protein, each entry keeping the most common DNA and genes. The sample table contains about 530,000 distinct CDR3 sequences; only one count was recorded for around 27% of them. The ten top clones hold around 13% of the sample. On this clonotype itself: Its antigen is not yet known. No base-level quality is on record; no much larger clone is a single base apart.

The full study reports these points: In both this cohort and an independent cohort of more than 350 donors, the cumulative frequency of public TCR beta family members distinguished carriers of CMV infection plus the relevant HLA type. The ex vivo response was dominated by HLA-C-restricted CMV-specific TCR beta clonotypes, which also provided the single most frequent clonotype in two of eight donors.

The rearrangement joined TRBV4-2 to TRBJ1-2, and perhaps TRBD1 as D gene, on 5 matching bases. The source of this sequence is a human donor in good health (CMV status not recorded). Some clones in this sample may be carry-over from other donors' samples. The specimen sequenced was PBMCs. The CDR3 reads CASSQGGDYYGYTF. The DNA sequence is TGTGCCAGCAGCCAAGGAGGGGACTACTATGGCTACACCTTC.